Each of the 9 T cell receptor beta chains below was sequenced from the same sample in a study of T cell changes during pregnancy in multiple sclerosis. Repertoires were generated with immunoSEQ multiplex PCR, while TCRdb's copy carries only in-frame clones and drops some. There are approximately 83,000 clones in the sample; about 93% occur only once, and 3.5% to 4.5% lies in the top ten. Sequenced here: peripheral blood, sampled in the first trimester of pregnancy. The receptors come from a female donor with multiple sclerosis, enrolled in a pregnancy study.

This clone was seen once. This chain joins TRBV7-9 and TRBJ1-1; D is unclear. V gave up 8 bases and J gave up 3 bases, with 19 bases separating them. Germline values: CDR1 SEHNR, CDR2 FQNEAQ (reference sequence). This CDR3 contains 15 residues. CDR3 in amino acids: CASREGGPEYTEAFF. CDR3 nucleotide sequence: TGTGCCAGCCGCGAGGGAGGGCCCGAATACACTGAAGCTTTCTTT.

This chain links TRBV9 with TRBJ1-1; tentatively, D is TRBD1 (5 bases). The CDR3 consists of 14 residues. Germline V gene data show CDR1 as SGDLS and CDR2 as YYNGEE. Trimming removed 3 bases at V and 4 bases at J, with 13 bases between. CDR3 bases: TGTGCCAGCAGCGATGGACATCCGGGCACTGAAGCTTTCTTT. The encoded protein is CASSDGHPGTEAFF.

The chain uses TRBV2 and TRBJ1-4; 10 nucleotides line up with TRBD1. The CDR3 is 15 amino acids. V shed 4 bases, J shed 8 bases, and the junction held 7 bases outside the gene matches. The germline gives CDR1 SNHLY, CDR2 FYNNEI. CDR3 sequence (DNA): TGTGCCAGCAGTGTGATTGGGACAGGGGCCGAAAAACTGTTTTTT. Amino acids: CASSVIGTGAEKLFF.

The chain is built from TRBV13 and TRBJ2-5; D call uncertain. V lost 4 bases and J 2 bases, leaving 8 bases between the germline ends. Looked up from germline, CDR1 is PRHDT and CDR2 is FYEKMQ (reference sequence). The CDR3 length is 13 residues. CDR3 in amino acids: CASSSISQETQYF. CDR3 DNA: TGTGCCAGCAGCTCTATATCACAAGAGACCCAGTACTTC. Combining the CDR3 with reference TRBV13 and TRBJ2-5 gives the whole variable domain AAGVIQSPRHLIKEKRETATLKCYPIPRHDTVYWYQQGPGQDPQFLISFYEKMQSDKGSIPDRFSAQQFSDYHSELNMSSLELGDSALYFCASSSISQETQYFGPGTRLLVL.

The chain links TRBV9 to TRBJ1-1, with D uncertain. The germline V gene encodes CDR1 SGDLS and CDR2 YYNGEE. The V end lost 3 bases, the J end lost 1 base, and 7 bases lay between the germline ends. This CDR3 spans 13 amino acids. DNA of the CDR3: TGTGCCAGCAGCGCCTACGGGAACACTGAAGCTTTCTTT. Protein sequence: CASSAYGNTEAFF. Drawing the rest from reference TRBV9 and TRBJ1-1, the complete variable domain is DSGVTQTPKHLITATGQRVTLRCSPRSGDLSVYWYQQSLDQGLQFLIQYYNGEERAKGNILERFSAQQFPDLHSELNLSSLELGDSALYFCASSAYGNTEAFFGQGTRLTVV.

In its sample, this clone was seen a few times. The chain is built from TRBV5-1 and TRBJ1-1, with 8 bases that match TRBD1. CDR1 is SGHRS and CDR2 is YFSETQ in the germline V gene. Trimming removed 0 bases from V and 5 bases from J; junction bases left unmatched: 3. The CDR3 has 14 amino acids. CDR3 nucleotides: TGCGCCAGCAGCTTGGCAGGACAGGGTACTGAAGCTTTCTTT. Translated, it gives CASSLAGQGTEAFF.

This chain's CDR3 is CASRSMGDTYYGYTF. CDR3 sequence (DNA): TGTGCCAGCAGATCCATGGGGGACACATACTATGGCTACACCTTC. This chain uses TRBV27 with TRBJ1-2; D perhaps matches TRBD1 (6 bases). Germline V CDR1 and CDR2: MNHEY, SMNVEV (reference sequence). The V end lost 6 bases, the J end lost 3 bases, and 17 bases lay between the germline ends. CDR3 length: 15 amino acids.

The rearrangement links TRBV5-4 to TRBJ1-1, with D possibly TRBD1 on 5 matching bases. The V end lost 4 bases, the J end lost 2 bases, and 15 bases lay between the germline ends. This CDR3 region has 15 residues. Germline lookup yields CDR1 SGHNT and CDR2 YYREEE (reference sequence). CDR3 protein: CASSPPGRANTEAFF. The CDR3 DNA reads as TGTGCCAGCAGCCCCCCGGGCAGGGCAAACACTGAAGCTTTCTTT.

The chain is built from TRBV9 and TRBJ1-4; no clear D. The V end lost 4 bases, the J end lost 8 bases, and 12 bases lay between the germline ends. The germline CDR1 and CDR2 sequences are SGDLS and YYNGEE. The CDR3 is 13 residues long. The CDR3 DNA is TGTGCCAGCAGCCCCCTCGGAGTAGAAAAACTGTTTTTT. Protein: CASSPLGVEKLFF.